The 8 T cell receptor beta chains presented below share a single source sample, sequenced in a study of OX40 agonist ivuxolimab in advanced cancers. Assay: immunoSEQ multiplex PCR; the TCRdb copy retains only in-frame clones and omits some. This sample yields 25,000 to 30,000 clones, of which about nine tenths are seen a single time; approximately 25% belongs to the top ten. Sequencing was performed on CD4+ or CD8+ T cells sorted from blood, taken in a trial of the OX40 agonist ivuxolimab. Receptors originate from an adult with an advanced solid tumor such as melanoma, head and neck, liver or kidney cancer.

The CDR3 region is CASSGSGIEQYF. In DNA form, the CDR3 reads TGTGCCAGCAGCGGTAGCGGGATCGAGCAGTACTTC. The chain is built from TRBV11-3 and TRBJ2-7; the match to TRBD2 covers 8 bases. Germline lookup yields CDR1 SGHNT and CDR2 YENEEA. With V trimmed by 5 bases and J by 6 bases, 3 bases remained unmatched. CDR3 length equals 12 residues.

The chain has TRBV4-2 and TRBJ1-5, with D perhaps matching TRBD1 (5 bases). V gave up 3 bases and J gave up 0 bases, with 9 bases separating them. The CDR3 totals 15 residues. Germline V gives CDR1 LGHNA, CDR2 YNFKEQ. CDR3 loop: CASSQSDSSNQPQHF. In DNA form, the CDR3 reads TGTGCCAGCAGCCAGAGTGACAGTAGCAATCAGCCCCAGCATTTT.

The chain is built from TRBV29-1 and TRBJ2-7; D assignment may be TRBD1 or TRBD2 (5 bases each). Germline V gene sequence: CDR1 SQVTM, CDR2 ANQGSEA. Trimming cost V 7 bases and J 1 base, with 17 bases left between them. This CDR3 region has 14 residues. The CDR3: CSASQGVSSYEQYF. CDR3 nucleotides: TGCAGCGCTAGCCAGGGAGTGTCGTCCTACGAGCAGTACTTC.

The chain recombines TRBV2 with TRBJ2-1, with D maybe TRBD1 (6 bases). V lost 1 base, J lost 6 bases, and 7 bases lay in between. Looked up from germline, CDR1 is SNHLY and CDR2 is FYNNEI. The CDR3 covers 13 residues. CDR3 sequence (DNA): TGTGCCAGCAGTGAAGGGGGGCTCAATGAGCAGTTCTTC. Translation gives CASSEGGLNEQFF.

V usage is TRBV6-5 and J usage is TRBJ1-2, with D unclear. The germline V and J ends were trimmed by 6 bases and 0 bases, with 8 bases remaining between them. This CDR3 has 13 amino acids. Germline V gene lookup returns CDR1 MNHEY and CDR2 SVGAGI. CDR3 sequence reads: CASRGDTNYGYTF. For the CDR3, the DNA is TGTGCCAGCAGAGGAGACACTAACTATGGCTACACCTTC.

This clone was observed a single time. V and J are TRBV4-2 and TRBJ2-7, with 16 bases fitting TRBD2. Germline V lookup: CDR1 LGHNA, CDR2 YNFKEQ. The CDR3 loop spans 19 amino acids. With 0 bases clipped from V and 5 bases from J, the junction kept 10 bases outside the gene matches. The CDR3 sequence is CASSQDPLGLAGGVDEQYF. CDR3 bases: TGTGCCAGCAGCCAAGATCCTCTGGGACTAGCGGGAGGGGTGGACGAGCAGTACTTC.

This chain links TRBV5-6 with TRBJ1-2; 9 nucleotides agree with TRBD1. The length of the CDR3 is 14 residues. Trimming at V came to 3 bases and at J to 4 bases, leaving 4 bases not matched to a gene. Germline V lookup: CDR1 SGHDT, CDR2 YYEEEE. In DNA, the CDR3 is TGTGCCAGCAGCTACGACAGGGGGATCTATGGCTACACCTTC. It codes for CASSYDRGIYGYTF.

The J gene is TRBJ2-5, the V gene TRBV29-1; D is tentatively TRBD1 or TRBD2 (6 bases each). V gave up 3 bases and J gave up 0 bases, with 20 bases separating them. This CDR3 is built from 17 residues. Germline values: CDR1 SQVTM, CDR2 ANQGSEA. Here the CDR3 DNA reads TGCAGCGTTGATTATGTGGGGGGCTGGCTTTACCAAGAGACCCAGTACTTC. Its translation is CSVDYVGGWLYQETQYF. Combining the CDR3 with reference TRBV29-1 and TRBJ2-5 gives the whole variable domain SAVISQKPSRDICQRGTSLTIQCQVDSQVTMMFWYRQQPGQSLTLIATANQGSEATYESGFVIDKFPISRPNLTFSTLTVSNMSPEDSSIYLCSVDYVGGWLYQETQYFGPGTRLLVL.